The 29 T cell receptor beta chains listed next were all sequenced from one sample in a study of blood T cells in healthy people across ages (dated by TCRdb to between 2014 and 2017). The library was obtained by 5' RACE. The instrument given in TCRdb is Illumina HiSeq 2500. The second PCR ran for roughly 7 to 11 cycles and used a J-beta primer mix along with a sample-barcoded 5' primer. TCRdb reprocessed the public reads (quality trimming at Q25 with fastp, clone calling with MiXCR) and kept in-frame beta chains. Entries are consolidated by CDR3 protein sequence, retaining the most common genes and DNA. This sample is represented by roughly 1,500,000 distinct CDR3 sequences; about 32% of them were singletons. The biggest ten clones account for over 9% of the sample. The sample taken for sequencing was blood. The source of these receptors is a woman under 40 in good health.

J is TRBJ1-2 and V is TRBV2; 9 nucleotides agree with TRBD1. The CDR3 has 15 residues. V lost 8 bases and J lost 2; bases outside the gene matches: 9. Germline loops: CDR1 SNHLY, CDR2 FYNNEI. CDR3 in amino acids: CASVEIQGANYGYTF. The CDR3 DNA follows: TGTGCCAGCGTGGAGATACAGGGGGCGAACTATGGCTACACCTTC.

The genes are TRBV20-1 and TRBJ1-5, with 7 bases matching TRBD1. Germline CDR1 DFQATT, CDR2 SNEGSKA (reference sequence). The CDR3 extends over 15 amino acids. Unmatched junction bases numbered 9, after V lost 0 bases and J lost 7 bases. The CDR3 DNA reads TGCAGTGCTAGAGAGTCCGCCAGGGGGGGCCAGCCCCAGCATTTT. It codes for CSARESARGGQPQHF.

The chain recombines TRBV6-5 with TRBJ2-1; 11 nucleotides agree with TRBD2. J was trimmed by 6 bases and V by 4 bases; bases with no gene match: 8. CDR3 length equals 16 residues. The germline CDR1 and CDR2 sequences are MNHEY and SVGAGI. The CDR3 DNA sequence: TGTGCCAGCAGTTTATTAGCGGGAGGGACTGTCAATGAGCAGTTCTTC. Protein sequence: CASSLLAGGTVNEQFF.

This chain joins TRBV28 and TRBJ2-5; 8 nucleotides agree with TRBD2. TRBJ2-7 matches the DNA end more closely, so the J call is doubtful. Germline V lookup: CDR1 MDHEN, CDR2 SYDVKM. The CDR3 contains 15 residues. For the CDR3, the DNA is TGTGCCAGCAGTTTAAACGGGAGGGCCCTTGACGAGCAGTACTTC. Protein sequence: CASSLNGRALDEQYF.

This clonotype was observed a few times. The gene calls are TRBV2 and TRBJ2-7; 10 bases map to TRBD1. Trimming took 5 bases from V and 5 from J; bases not matched to a gene: 9. The CDR3 is made up of 15 amino acids. CDR1 SNHLY and CDR2 FYNNEI come from the germline V gene. The CDR3 is CASSYFVTGGDEQYF. CDR3 sequence (DNA): TGTGCCAGCAGTTACTTCGTGACAGGGGGCGACGAGCAGTACTTC.

Remarks on this clonotype: A much bigger clone sits one base away, suggesting this may be a read error. The chain employs TRBV7-3 and TRBJ1-2, with no clear D. This CDR3 comprises 13 residues. From germline, CDR1 is SGHTA and CDR2 FQGTGA. CDR3: CANSRGPNYGYTF. CDR3 sequence (DNA): TGTGCCAACAGCAGAGGACCGAACTATGGCTACACCTTC.

V is TRBV20-1 and J is TRBJ1-5; tentative D call: TRBD1 (5 bases). CDR1 is DFQATT, CDR2 SNEGSKA, per germline (reference sequence). V dropped 5 bases and J dropped 5 bases, with 16 bases sitting between them. The CDR3 loop spans 14 amino acids. CDR3 region: CSAHATEGHQPQHF. As DNA, the CDR3 is TGCAGTGCTCACGCGACGGAGGGGCATCAGCCCCAGCATTTT.

This chain joins TRBV4-2 and TRBJ2-7, with D perhaps matching TRBD2 (5 bases). The CDR3 is 14 amino acids. Germline V CDR1 and CDR2: LGHNA, YNFKEQ. Trimming cost V 4 bases and J 7 bases, with 17 bases left between them. For the CDR3, the DNA is TGTGCCAGCAGCCCCGGGGTAGCCGCCTCGGAGCAGTACTTC. This translates into CASSPGVAASEQYF.

The rearrangement uses TRBV4-1 and TRBJ2-7, with TRBD1 matching over 10 bases. Germline V gene lookup returns CDR1 MGHRA and CDR2 YSYEKL. The CDR3 extends over 14 amino acids. V lost 9 bases, J lost 2 bases, and 7 bases stayed unmatched. CDR3 DNA sequence: TGCGCCAGTGGGGGGGGACAGGGGCCCTACGAGCAGTACTTC. This codes for CASGGGQGPYEQYF.

This clonotype was observed many times. The CDR3 coding sequence is TGCGCCAGCAGCTTGACCCTGGACAATGAGCAGTTCTTC. It encodes CASSLTLDNEQFF. The chain is built from TRBV5-1 and TRBJ2-1, with unresolved D. CDR1 and CDR2 (germline): SGHRS, YFSETQ. Trimming pared 1 base from V and 5 bases from J, leaving 7 bases between. This CDR3 is 13 amino acids long.

The V call is TRBV20-1, the J call TRBJ1-1; D gene unclear. Looked up from germline, CDR1 is DFQATT and CDR2 is SNEGSKA (reference sequence). The CDR3 runs to 12 residues. Trimming left V 3 bases short and J 7 bases short, with 12 bases between. Here the CDR3 DNA reads TGCAGTGCTAGGGAGGAGGGCCTTGAAGCTTTCTTT. This sequence encodes CSAREEGLEAFF.

CDR3 coding DNA: TGTGCCAGCAGTTCCAAACAATCCTACGAGCAGTACTTC. This encodes CASSSKQSYEQYF. The rearrangement links TRBV12-3 or TRBV12-4 to TRBJ2-7; D is unresolved. The CDR3 spans 13 residues. V was pared by 4 bases and J by 1 base, with 8 bases between.

This clonotype was detected many times. The junction differs from germline at one of its ends, possibly a read error. This chain uses TRBV5-1 with TRBJ2-7, with 10 nucleotides matching TRBD1. CDR1 and CDR2 from the germline V gene are SGHRS and YFSETQ. This CDR3 is built from 14 residues. The chain's CDR3 is CASSSGTGDYEQYF. CDR3 sequence (DNA): TGTGCCAGCAGCTCCGGGACAGGGGACTACGAGCAGTACTTC. The full variable domain, completed using reference TRBV5-1 and TRBJ2-7, is KAGVTQTPRYLIKTRGQQVTLSCSPISGHRSVSWYQQTPGQGLQFLFEYFSETQRNKGNFPGRFSGRQFSNSRSEMNVSTLELGDSALYLCASSSGTGDYEQYFGPGTRLTVT.

The chain combines TRBV27 with TRBJ1-4; weak D call: TRBD1 (5 bases). The V end was cut by 6 bases, the J end by 9 bases, with 23 bases between. Germline V gene sequence: CDR1 MNHEY, CDR2 SMNVEV (reference sequence). The CDR3 is 16 residues long. The chain's CDR3 is CASRGYRDSKGQKLFF. Written as DNA, the CDR3 is TGTGCCAGCAGGGGATACCGGGACTCAAAAGGCCAAAAACTGTTTTTT. The entire variable domain, with the rest obtained from reference TRBV27 and TRBJ1-4, is as follows: EAQVTQNPRYLITVTGKKLTVTCSQNMNHEYMSWYRQDPGLGLRQIYYSMNVEVTDKGDVPEGYKVSRKEKRNFPLILESPSPNQTSLYFCASRGYRDSKGQKLFFGSGTQLSVL.

V usage is TRBV5-1 and J usage is TRBJ1-2; no definite D call. This CDR3 has 15 amino acids. Deletions cut 4 bases from V and 5 bases from J, with 18 bases between. Germline V gene data show CDR1 as SGHRS and CDR2 as YFSETQ. The CDR3 sequence: CASSPLATVGYGYTF. The DNA for the CDR3 is TGCGCCAGCAGCCCCCTCGCGACTGTGGGTTATGGCTACACCTTC.

The chain recombines TRBV29-1 with TRBJ1-1, with TRBD1 as a possible D gene (5 bases). V shed 5 bases and J shed 6 bases, with 10 bases lying between them. Germline-derived CDR1 and CDR2 are SQVTM and ANQGSEA. The CDR3 runs to 11 residues. In DNA, the CDR3 is TGCAGCGTTTGGGACCGCGCTGAAGCTTTCTTT. Amino acid sequence: CSVWDRAEAFF.

This clonotype has just a few counts. The chain recombines TRBV3-1 with TRBJ2-3; TRBD2 aligns across 11 bases. This CDR3 is built from 14 residues. Germline V CDR1 and CDR2: LGHDT, YNNKEL (reference sequence). The ends lost 5 bases at V and 7 bases at J; junction bases unmatched: 5. The CDR3 coding sequence is TGTGCCAGCAGCTTACTAGCGGGAGACCATACGCAGTATTTT. As protein: CASSLLAGDHTQYF.

Comments on this clonotype: One end of the junction fails to match germline, which may point to a read error. CDR3 bases: TGCGCCAGCAACCAAGATGGGACAGGACCTGAAAAACTGTTTTTT. Protein product: CASNQDGTGPEKLFF. The chain employs TRBV4-1 and TRBJ1-4, with 8 bases identical to TRBD1. CDR1 and CDR2 (germline): MGHRA, YSYEKL. The CDR3 length is 15 residues.

This clonotype was detected only a few times. The V gene is TRBV27, the J gene TRBJ2-7; TRBD1 matches at 9 bases. The CDR3 spans 14 residues. From germline, CDR1 is MNHEY and CDR2 SMNVEV (reference sequence). Germline trimming cut 5 bases from V and 4 bases from J; bases unmatched to any gene: 6. CDR3 loop: CASSATGGRYEQYF. In nucleotides, the CDR3 is TGTGCCAGCAGTGCCACAGGGGGCCGGTACGAGCAGTACTTC.

This clonotype has more than one count but fewer than ten. This chain connects TRBV27 to TRBJ1-2; perhaps TRBD1 as D (5 bases). This CDR3 comprises 15 residues. With 0 bases removed from V and 3 bases from J, the gap between germline ends came to 11 bases. Germline CDR1 reads MNHEY; CDR2 reads SMNVEV (reference sequence). The CDR3 here is CASSLSAWGDYGYTF. The CDR3 coding sequence is TGTGCCAGCAGTTTATCCGCCTGGGGGGACTATGGCTACACCTTC.

This clonotype came up a few times. The chain uses TRBV29-1 and TRBJ2-5, with D unresolved. Germline V gene sequence: CDR1 SQVTM, CDR2 ANQGSEA. This CDR3 has 15 amino acids. Trimming shortened V by 0 bases and J by 4 bases, and 15 bases separated the two germline ends. CDR3 coding DNA: TGCAGCGTTGAAGATCCCCGGGCAACACGAGAGACCCAGTACTTC. The encoded protein is CSVEDPRATRETQYF.

The J gene is TRBJ1-2, the V gene TRBV2; 7 bases map to TRBD1. Trimming at V came to 7 bases and at J to 4 bases, leaving 9 bases not matched to a gene. This CDR3 region has 14 residues. Germline loops: CDR1 SNHLY, CDR2 FYNNEI. The chain's CDR3 is CASTGWGTAYGYTF. CDR3 nucleotides: TGTGCCAGCACCGGTTGGGGGACAGCCTATGGCTACACCTTC.

This chain links TRBV5-4 with TRBJ2-3; D uncertain. Trimming removed 0 bases from V and 11 bases from J, with 16 bases in between. Germline V gene lookup returns CDR1 SGHNT and CDR2 YYREEE (reference sequence). This CDR3 contains 14 residues. DNA for the CDR3: TGTGCCAGCAGCTTGGGAGACCACCCCTGGGGGCAGTATTTT. It encodes CASSLGDHPWGQYF.

V gene TRBV2 combines with J gene TRBJ2-3; 8 bases map to TRBD2. After removal of 6 bases from V and 5 bases from J, the junction contained 10 bases not matched to a gene. Germline V gene sequence: CDR1 SNHLY, CDR2 FYNNEI. The CDR3 contains 15 residues. The DNA of the CDR3 is TGTGCCAGCAGAGAAAATAGCGGGGCGGGAGATACGCAGTATTTT. Protein: CASRENSGAGDTQYF.

This clonotype was seen more than once but under ten times. This sequence joins TRBV11-2 and TRBJ2-5, with 14 nucleotides matching TRBD2. From germline, CDR1 is SGHAT and CDR2 FQNNGV. This CDR3 comprises 16 residues. V was clipped by 5 bases and J by 5 bases; unmatched bases: 7. The CDR3 loop reads CASSEPGLAGVETQYF. Written as DNA, the CDR3 is TGTGCCAGCAGCGAACCGGGACTAGCGGGAGTGGAGACCCAGTACTTC.

Details on this clonotype: At one end, the junction sequence differs from germline, possibly due to a read error. V usage is TRBV7-2 and J usage is TRBJ2-1, with D unclear. Germline-derived CDR1 and CDR2 are SGHTA and FQGNSA. This CDR3 has 16 amino acids. CDR3 residues: CVSSLVGRSAYNEQFF. The CDR3 DNA reads as TGTGTCAGCAGCTTAGTGGGCAGGAGTGCCTACAATGAGCAGTTCTTC.

The chain combines TRBV20-1 with TRBJ2-3, with 13 bases identical to TRBD2. CDR3 length: 13 residues. Germline lookup yields CDR1 DFQATT and CDR2 SNEGSKA (reference sequence). The CDR3 loop is CNPLAGGSDTQYF. In DNA form, the CDR3 reads TGCAACCCACTAGCGGGAGGGTCAGATACGCAGTATTTT.

Comments on this clonotype: A much larger clone lies a single base off, so this may be a read error. The chain is built from TRBV29-1 and TRBJ2-5, with a possible D match to TRBD2 (6 bases). The CDR3 has 15 amino acids. The germline V gene has CDR1 SQVTM and CDR2 ANQGSEA. The CDR3 sequence is CSVEDRRGKGETQDF. The CDR3 DNA reads TGCAGCGTTGAAGATAGGCGGGGTAAAGGAGAGACCCAGGACTTC.

The rearrangement links TRBV10-3 to TRBJ1-5; D not resolved. The CDR3 has 12 amino acids. V dropped 8 bases and J dropped 0 bases, with 5 bases sitting between them. The germline V gene has CDR1 ENHRY and CDR2 SYGVKD. This CDR3 reads CAIGNSNQPQHF. The CDR3 nucleotides are TGTGCCATCGGGAATAGCAATCAGCCCCAGCATTTT.